Sequencing of this T cell receptor (beta chain) was carried out in a study of siplizumab effects on memory and regulatory T cells. Of note for this clone: What it binds is unknown.

Study-wide findings and caveats: Many proliferating CD4+ or CD8+ clones remained unclassified. Roughly 75-96% of them could not be assigned either a naive or a memory phenotype. No more than a minor fraction of alloreactive clones could be traced back to unstimulated subsets. Proliferating siplizumab-cultured Tregs lacked confirmed suppressive function.

Sequencing used immunoSEQ multiplex PCR; TCRdb keeps in-frame clones, though not all of them. The data show about 110,000 clones, more than 90% seen once. Sequencing used CD4+ T cells sorted from blood. This receptor was identified in a human donor in good health.

CDR3 nucleotide sequence: TGTGCCAGCAGCGCCGCCCTTTCCATGAACACTGAAGCTTTCTTT. It translates to CASSAALSMNTEAFF. The chain joins TRBV5-4 to TRBJ1-1; D is unclear. The CDR3 runs to 15 residues. Trimming removed 4 bases from V and 0 bases from J, with 13 bases in between. CDR1 and CDR2 (germline): SGHNT, YYREEE (reference sequence). The full variable domain, with the rest looked up from reference TRBV5-4 and TRBJ1-1, is ETGVTQSPTHLIKTRGQQVTLRCSSQSGHNTVSWYQQALGQGPQFIFQYYREEENGRGNFPPRFSGLQFPNYSSELNVNALELDDSALYLCASSAALSMNTEAFFGQGTRLTVV.